This TCR beta chain comes out of a study of blood T cell repertoires in COVID-19. Study summary: Sites across the United States, Italy and Spain contributed samples from acute and convalescent COVID-19. PBMCs, B-cell-depleted T cells, or T cells provided the cDNA or gDNA that made up the material.

The data were produced by immunoSEQ multiplex PCR, yet TCRdb's version contains in-frame clones alone and is incomplete. This sample has about 150,000 clones, with 75% to 90% found just once. V dropped 4 bases and J dropped 5; count of bases not matched to a gene: 10. The CDR3 has 18 amino acids. Germline V gene lookup returns CDR1 SGDLS and CDR2 YYNGEE. The TCR was taken from a man aged 60-69 years with acute or convalescent COVID-19. V and J are TRBV9 and TRBJ2-1, with 15 bases aligning to TRBD2. Sequencing was carried out using peripheral blood. In nucleotides, the CDR3 is TGTGCCAGCAGCTTCGGACTAGCGGGAGGGCCGGGGGACAATGAGCAGTTCTTC. As protein: CASSFGLAGGPGDNEQFF.